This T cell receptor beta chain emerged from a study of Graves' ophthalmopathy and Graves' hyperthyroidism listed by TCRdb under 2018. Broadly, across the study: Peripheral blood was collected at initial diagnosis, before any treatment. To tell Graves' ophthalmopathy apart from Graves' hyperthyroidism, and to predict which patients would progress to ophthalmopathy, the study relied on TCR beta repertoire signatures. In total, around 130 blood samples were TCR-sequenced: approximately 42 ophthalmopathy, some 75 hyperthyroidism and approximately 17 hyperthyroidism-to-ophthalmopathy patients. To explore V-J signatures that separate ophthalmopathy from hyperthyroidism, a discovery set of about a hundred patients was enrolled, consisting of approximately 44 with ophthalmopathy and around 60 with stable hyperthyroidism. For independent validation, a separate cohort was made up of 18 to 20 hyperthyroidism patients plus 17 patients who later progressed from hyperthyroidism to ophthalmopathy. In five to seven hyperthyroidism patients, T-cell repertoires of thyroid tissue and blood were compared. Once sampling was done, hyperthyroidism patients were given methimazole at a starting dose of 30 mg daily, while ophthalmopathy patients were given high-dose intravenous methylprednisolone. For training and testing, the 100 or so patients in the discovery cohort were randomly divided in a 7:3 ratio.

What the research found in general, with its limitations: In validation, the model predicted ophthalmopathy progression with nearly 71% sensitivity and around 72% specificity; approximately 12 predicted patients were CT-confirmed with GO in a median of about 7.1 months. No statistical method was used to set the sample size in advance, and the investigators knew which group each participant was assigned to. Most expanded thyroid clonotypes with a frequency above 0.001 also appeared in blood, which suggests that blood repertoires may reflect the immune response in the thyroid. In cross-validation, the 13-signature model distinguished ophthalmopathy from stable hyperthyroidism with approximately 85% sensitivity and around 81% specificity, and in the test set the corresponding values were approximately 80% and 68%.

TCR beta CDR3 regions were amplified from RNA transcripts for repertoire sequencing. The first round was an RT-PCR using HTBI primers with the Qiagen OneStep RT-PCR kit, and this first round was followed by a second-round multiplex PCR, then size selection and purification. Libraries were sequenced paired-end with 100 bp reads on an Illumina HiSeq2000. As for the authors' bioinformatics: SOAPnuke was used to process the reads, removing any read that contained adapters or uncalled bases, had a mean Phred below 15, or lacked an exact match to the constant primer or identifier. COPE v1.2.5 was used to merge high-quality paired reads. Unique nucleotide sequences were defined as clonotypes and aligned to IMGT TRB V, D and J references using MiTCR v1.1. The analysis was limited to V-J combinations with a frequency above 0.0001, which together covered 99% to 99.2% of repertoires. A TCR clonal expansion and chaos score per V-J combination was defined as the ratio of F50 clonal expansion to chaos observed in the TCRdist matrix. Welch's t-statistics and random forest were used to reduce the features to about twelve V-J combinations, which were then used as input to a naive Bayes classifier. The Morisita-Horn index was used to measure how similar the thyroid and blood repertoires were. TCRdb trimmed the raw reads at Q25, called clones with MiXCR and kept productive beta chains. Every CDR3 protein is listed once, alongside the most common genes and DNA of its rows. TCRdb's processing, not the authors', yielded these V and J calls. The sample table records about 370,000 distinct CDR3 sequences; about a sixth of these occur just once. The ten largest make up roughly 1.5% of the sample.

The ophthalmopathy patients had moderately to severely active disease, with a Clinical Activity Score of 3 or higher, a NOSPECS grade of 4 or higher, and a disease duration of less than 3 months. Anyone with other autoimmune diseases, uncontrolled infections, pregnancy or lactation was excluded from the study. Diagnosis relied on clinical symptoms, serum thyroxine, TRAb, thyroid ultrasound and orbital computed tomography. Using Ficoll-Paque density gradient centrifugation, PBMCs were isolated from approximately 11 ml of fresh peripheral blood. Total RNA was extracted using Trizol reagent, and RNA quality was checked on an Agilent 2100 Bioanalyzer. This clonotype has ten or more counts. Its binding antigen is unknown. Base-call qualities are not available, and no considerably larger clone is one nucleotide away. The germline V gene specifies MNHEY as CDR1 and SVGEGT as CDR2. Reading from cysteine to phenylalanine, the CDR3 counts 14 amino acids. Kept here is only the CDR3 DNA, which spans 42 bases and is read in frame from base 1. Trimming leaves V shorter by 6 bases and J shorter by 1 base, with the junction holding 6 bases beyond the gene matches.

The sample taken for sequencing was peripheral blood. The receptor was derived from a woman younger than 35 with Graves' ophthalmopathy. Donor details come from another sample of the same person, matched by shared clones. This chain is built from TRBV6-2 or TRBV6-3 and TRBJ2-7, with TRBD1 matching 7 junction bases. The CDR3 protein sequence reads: CASRPQGVSYEQYF. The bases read TGTGCCAGCAGGCCGCAGGGGGTTTCCTACGAGCAGTACTTC.